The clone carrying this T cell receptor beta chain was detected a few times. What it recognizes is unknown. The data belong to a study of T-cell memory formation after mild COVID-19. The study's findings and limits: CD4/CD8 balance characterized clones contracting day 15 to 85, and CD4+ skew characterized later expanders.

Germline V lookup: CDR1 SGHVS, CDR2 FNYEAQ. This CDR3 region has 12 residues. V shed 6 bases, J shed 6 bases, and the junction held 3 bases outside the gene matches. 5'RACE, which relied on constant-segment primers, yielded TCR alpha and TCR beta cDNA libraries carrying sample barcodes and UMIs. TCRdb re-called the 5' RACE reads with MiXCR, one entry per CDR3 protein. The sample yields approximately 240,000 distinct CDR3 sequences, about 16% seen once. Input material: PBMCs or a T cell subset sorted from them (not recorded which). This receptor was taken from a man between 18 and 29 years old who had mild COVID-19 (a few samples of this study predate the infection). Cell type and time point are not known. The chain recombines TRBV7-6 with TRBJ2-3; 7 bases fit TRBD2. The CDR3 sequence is CASRTGGDTQYF. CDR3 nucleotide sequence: TGTGCCAGCAGAACCGGGGGGGATACGCAGTATTTT.